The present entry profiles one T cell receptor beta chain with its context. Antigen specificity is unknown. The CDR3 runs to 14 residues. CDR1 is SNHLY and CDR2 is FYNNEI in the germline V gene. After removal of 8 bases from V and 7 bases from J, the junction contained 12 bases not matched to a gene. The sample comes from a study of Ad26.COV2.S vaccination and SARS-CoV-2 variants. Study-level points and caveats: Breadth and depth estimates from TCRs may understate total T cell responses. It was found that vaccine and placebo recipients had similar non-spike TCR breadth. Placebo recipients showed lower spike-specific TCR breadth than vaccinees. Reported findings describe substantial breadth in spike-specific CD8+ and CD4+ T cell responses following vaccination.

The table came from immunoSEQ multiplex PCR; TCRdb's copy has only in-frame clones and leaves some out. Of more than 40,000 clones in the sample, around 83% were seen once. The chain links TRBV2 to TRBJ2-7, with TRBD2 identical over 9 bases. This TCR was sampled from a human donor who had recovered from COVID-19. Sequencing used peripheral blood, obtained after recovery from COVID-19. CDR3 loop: CASLVEREVGEQYF. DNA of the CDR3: TGTGCCAGCCTCGTAGAGCGGGAGGTAGGGGAGCAGTACTTC.